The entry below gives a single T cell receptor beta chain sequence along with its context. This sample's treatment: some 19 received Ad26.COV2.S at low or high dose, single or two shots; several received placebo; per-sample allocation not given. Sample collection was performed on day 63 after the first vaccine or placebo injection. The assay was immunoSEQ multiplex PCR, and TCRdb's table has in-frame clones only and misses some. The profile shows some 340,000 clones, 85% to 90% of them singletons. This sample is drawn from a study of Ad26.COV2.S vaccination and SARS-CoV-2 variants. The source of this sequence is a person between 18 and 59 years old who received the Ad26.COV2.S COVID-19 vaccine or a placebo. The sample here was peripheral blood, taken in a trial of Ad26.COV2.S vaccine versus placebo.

The CDR3, as DNA: TGTGCCAGCAGCTTAGTGGGCTCGGGGGGCCTTTACTACGAGCAGTACTTC. Protein product: CASSLVGSGGLYYEQYF. V is TRBV11-3 and J is TRBJ2-7; D is perhaps TRBD2 (7 bases). The germline V gene has CDR1 SGHNT and CDR2 YENEEA. Deletions cut 1 base from V and 3 bases from J, with 19 bases between. CDR3 size: 17 residues. Together with reference TRBV11-3 and TRBJ2-7, the CDR3 gives the full variable domain: EAGVVQSPRYKIIEKKQPVAFWCNPISGHNTLYWYLQNLGQGPELLIRYENEEAVDDSQLPKDRFSAERLKGVDSTLKIQPAELGDSAVYLCASSLVGSGGLYYEQYFGPGTRLTVT.